This passage covers 21 T cell receptor beta chains from one sample sequenced in a study of shared clonotypes between healthy human individuals. Data came from immunoSEQ multiplex PCR; TCRdb stores just in-frame clones and leaves some out. The sample has more than 1,200,000 clones; less than 99% are singletons. Specimen: naive CD4+ T cells sorted from blood. Subset in this sample: CD45RA+ positively selected. These receptors originate from a young man in good health.

In the case of this clone: Other DNA sequences in this specimen translate into the identical CDR3. This sequence joins TRBV7-2 and TRBJ2-7; 11 bases are a match to TRBD2. With V trimmed by 5 bases and J by 3 bases, 6 bases remained unmatched. CDR1 is SGHTA, CDR2 FQGNSA, per germline. The CDR3 sequence is 15 residues long. CDR3 in amino acids: CASSPRLAGNYEQYF. In DNA form, the CDR3 reads TGTGCCAGCAGCCCCAGACTAGCGGGAAACTACGAGCAGTACTTC.

The chain has TRBV11-2 and TRBJ2-1; 11 bases fit TRBD2. CDR1 is SGHAT, CDR2 FQNNGV, per germline. Trimming removed 6 bases from V and 6 bases from J; junction bases left unmatched: 7. This CDR3 has 15 amino acids. The CDR3 loop reads CASRIAGGPVNEQFF. Here the CDR3 DNA reads TGTGCCAGCAGGATAGCGGGAGGGCCGGTCAATGAGCAGTTCTTC.

The rearrangement uses TRBV29-1 and TRBJ2-7; D possibly corresponds to TRBD2 (5 bases). Per the germline V gene, CDR1 is SQVTM and CDR2 is ANQGSEA. This CDR3 spans 13 amino acids. V was shortened by 7 bases and J by 2 bases, with 15 bases between the two germline ends. The CDR3 region is CSDLALSAYEQYF. The CDR3 nucleotides read TGCAGCGACCTAGCCCTTAGCGCCTACGAGCAGTACTTC.

The J gene is TRBJ1-2, the V gene TRBV6-5, with 7 bases identical to TRBD1. The V gene's germline CDR1 is MNHEY and CDR2 SVGAGI. The CDR3 totals 14 residues. With 6 bases clipped from V and 5 bases from J, the junction kept 9 bases outside the gene matches. For the CDR3, the DNA is TGTGCCAGCAGCCGTGGACAGGCATCTTATGGCTACACCTTC. Protein product: CASSRGQASYGYTF.

The chain links TRBV19 to TRBJ2-7; 7 bases fit TRBD2. The V segment lost 1 base and the J segment 5 bases; nucleotides outside the gene matches: 11. The CDR3 totals 16 residues. The germline V gene has CDR1 LNHDA and CDR2 SQIVND (reference sequence). CDR3 region: CASSIVFAGVQNEQYF. CDR3 bases: TGTGCCAGTAGTATAGTTTTCGCGGGAGTTCAGAACGAGCAGTACTTC.

This chain links TRBV11-3 with TRBJ2-7; 9 bases fit TRBD1. The CDR3 consists of 13 residues. Germline CDR1 SGHNT, CDR2 YENEEA. V was clipped by 5 bases and J by 6 bases; unmatched bases: 5. DNA of the CDR3: TGTGCCAGCAGCCCGGGACAGGGTGGCGAGCAGTACTTC. It translates to CASSPGQGGEQYF.

The V and J genes are TRBV5-1 and TRBJ1-1; D unresolved. Germline V gene sequence: CDR1 SGHRS, CDR2 YFSETQ. V was shortened by 1 base and J by 2 bases, with 6 bases between the two germline ends. The CDR3 is made up of 13 amino acids. In DNA, the CDR3 is TGCGCCAGCAGCTTGATGGCAAACACTGAAGCTTTCTTT. Its protein product is CASSLMANTEAFF.

As regards this clone: An end of the junction does not agree with germline; a read error may underlie this. J is TRBJ1-5 and V is TRBV7-2; TRBD1 agrees at 8 bases. Germline loops: CDR1 SGHTA, CDR2 FQGNSA. The CDR3 loop spans 15 amino acids. The DNA of the CDR3 is TGTGCCAGCAGCTTAGTCGACAGGGGCAACCAGCCCCAGCATTTT. This gives the protein CASSLVDRGNQPQHF.

Comment on this clone: Other nucleotide sequences from this sample produce the same CDR3. The genes are TRBV5-1 and TRBJ1-4; D is undetermined. Germline V gene data show CDR1 as SGHRS and CDR2 as YFSETQ. CDR3 size: 13 residues. V lost 0 bases, J lost 7 bases, and 7 bases lay in between. In DNA, the CDR3 is TGCGCCAGCAGCTTGGGGGTTGGTGAAAAACTGTTTTTT. As protein: CASSLGVGEKLFF.

This chain joins TRBV4-1 and TRBJ2-3, with 12 bases lining up with TRBD2. V lost 5 bases, J lost 4 bases, and 10 bases stayed unmatched. CDR1 and CDR2 (germline): MGHRA, YSYEKL. The CDR3 totals 17 residues. CDR3 nucleotides: TGCGCCAGCAGCACTTTCGGGACTAGCGGGCTCCCAGATACGCAGTATTTT. It yields the protein CASSTFGTSGLPDTQYF.

This clone was counted once. The J gene is TRBJ2-7, the V gene TRBV7-9; either TRBD1 or TRBD2 may supply D (5 bases each). This CDR3 is built from 13 residues. Germline V gene sequence: CDR1 SEHNR, CDR2 FQNEAQ (reference sequence). The ends were cut back, 3 bases at V and 3 bases at J, with 9 bases in the middle. CDR3 nucleotides: TGTGCCAGCAGCTTTGGTGGGGGCTACGAGCAGTACTTC. Its translation is CASSFGGGYEQYF.

The chain uses TRBV12-5 and TRBJ2-3; no firm D call. Germline lookup yields CDR1 LGHNT and CDR2 FRNRAP. Trimming stripped 2 bases from V and 6 bases from J, with 6 bases between. This CDR3 is 12 amino acids long. The CDR3 reads CASGLSLDTQYF. The CDR3 DNA reads as TGTGCTAGTGGTTTGTCCCTGGATACGCAGTATTTT.

This chain uses TRBV15 with TRBJ2-3, with 11 bases fitting TRBD2. The V segment lost 0 bases and the J segment 7 bases; nucleotides outside the gene matches: 12. The germline gives CDR1 LNHNV, CDR2 YYDKDF (reference sequence). CDR3 length equals 18 residues. The CDR3 DNA follows: TGTGCCACCAGCAGAGATCTAGAGCTAGCGGGAGGTCGAAATACGCAGTATTTT. It translates to CATSRDLELAGGRNTQYF. Filled out from reference TRBV15 and TRBJ2-3, the complete variable domain reads DAMVIQNPRYQVTQFGKPVTLSCSQTLNHNVMYWYQQKSSQAPKLLFHYYDKDFNNEADTPDNFQSRRPNTSFCFLDIRSPGLGDTAMYLCATSRDLELAGGRNTQYFGPGTRLTVL.

The CDR3 reads CASSLAGTASNQPQHF. CDR3 DNA: TGTGCCAGCAGCTTGGCCGGGACAGCTAGCAATCAGCCCCAGCATTTT. The chain employs TRBV5-5 and TRBJ1-5, with 7 positions matching TRBD1. Germline values: CDR1 SGHKS, CDR2 YYEKEE (reference sequence). Germline trimming cut 0 bases from V and 0 bases from J; bases unmatched to any gene: 3. The CDR3 runs to 16 residues.

V gene TRBV7-2 combines with J gene TRBJ2-7; 10 bases are a match to TRBD2. Germline-derived CDR1 and CDR2 are SGHTA and FQGNSA. V dropped 6 bases and J dropped 6; count of bases not matched to a gene: 11. The CDR3 runs to 15 residues. The CDR3 DNA sequence: TGTGCCAGCAGTTTGGGGCTAGCGGGAGTAGGCGAGCAGTACTTC. It encodes CASSLGLAGVGEQYF.

The rearrangement joins TRBV11-2 to TRBJ1-1; D call uncertain. The V and J ends lost 3 bases and 1 base respectively, with 6 bases between them. Germline lookup yields CDR1 SGHAT and CDR2 FQNNGV. This CDR3 contains 13 residues. CDR3 residues: CASSLGKNTEAFF. In DNA form, the CDR3 reads TGTGCCAGCAGCTTGGGCAAGAACACTGAAGCTTTCTTT. The variable domain in full, with the rest retrieved from reference TRBV11-2 and TRBJ1-1, is EAGVAQSPRYKIIEKRQSVAFWCNPISGHATLYWYQQILGQGPKLLIQFQNNGVVDDSQLPKDRFSAERLKGVDSTLKIQPAKLEDSAVYLCASSLGKNTEAFFGQGTRLTVV.

V gene TRBV5-1 combines with J gene TRBJ2-7; D is perhaps TRBD1 (5 bases). The CDR3 runs to 14 residues. The germline V gene has CDR1 SGHRS and CDR2 YFSETQ. Trimming removed 3 bases from V and 2 bases from J, with 12 bases in between. The CDR3: CASSSDMTTYEQYF. Here the CDR3 DNA reads TGCGCCAGCAGCTCGGACATGACCACCTACGAGCAGTACTTC.

On this clone: Other DNA sequences within the sample encode an identical CDR3. The chain combines TRBV6-1 with TRBJ2-3, with 7 bases fitting TRBD2. Germline loops: CDR1 MNHNS, CDR2 SASEGT. J gave up 2 bases and V 5 bases, and 4 bases lay outside the gene matches. The CDR3 contains 14 residues. CDR3 in amino acids: CASSPGLLTDTQYF. The CDR3, as DNA: TGTGCCAGCAGTCCGGGACTACTCACAGATACGCAGTATTTT.

This chain links TRBV16 with TRBJ2-1, with 8 bases fitting TRBD1. The CDR3 contains 17 residues. Per the germline V gene, CDR1 is KGHSY and CDR2 is FQNENV. The V segment lost 3 bases and the J segment 1 base; nucleotides outside the gene matches: 8. The CDR3 DNA reads as TGTGCCAGCAGCCATCATCCCACAGGGGGTTCCTACAATGAGCAGTTCTTC. This sequence encodes CASSHHPTGGSYNEQFF.

The rearrangement links TRBV5-1 to TRBJ2-3; TRBD2 agrees at 11 bases. With 3 bases clipped from V and 6 bases from J, the junction kept 6 bases outside the gene matches. CDR3 length equals 15 residues. Germline V CDR1 and CDR2: SGHRS, YFSETQ. The CDR3 loop is CASSYLAGGSDTQYF. The CDR3 region has the DNA TGCGCCAGCAGCTACCTAGCGGGGGGTTCGGATACGCAGTATTTT.

The CDR3 loop reads CASSHEGTSYEQYF. The CDR3 DNA sequence: TGTGCCAGCAGCCACGAGGGGACCTCCTACGAGCAGTACTTC. This chain joins TRBV7-2 and TRBJ2-7; D possibly uses TRBD1 or TRBD2 (5 bases each). The CDR3 is 14 amino acids. The V end lost 5 bases, the J end lost 0 bases, and 11 bases lay between the germline ends. Germline CDR1 is SGHTA and CDR2 is FQGNSA.